The T cell receptor (beta chain) under discussion was sequenced for a study of Ad26.COV2.S vaccination and SARS-CoV-2 variants. The sample's treatment: over 15 received Ad26.COV2.S at low or high dose, single or two shots; 5 received placebo; per-sample allocation not given. Day 63 after the first injection of vaccine or placebo was the sampling time. Study conclusions and caveats: The study found similar non-spike TCR breadth in vaccine and placebo recipients.

Sequencing used immunoSEQ multiplex PCR; TCRdb keeps in-frame clones, though not all of them. The sample contains 500,000 or so clones, 89% of which appear only once. Losses at the gene ends were 0 bases for V and 3 bases for J; bases not matched to a gene: 3. Per the germline V gene, CDR1 is LGHNA and CDR2 is YNFKEQ. The CDR3 runs 15 residues. Points on this clone: The target antigen is unknown.

This clonotype was sampled from a person between 18 and 65 years old who received the Ad26.COV2.S COVID-19 vaccine or a placebo. Sample: peripheral blood, taken in a trial of Ad26.COV2.S vaccine versus placebo. The chain couples TRBV4-2 to TRBJ2-5, with 8 bases identical to TRBD2. CDR3 DNA: TGTGCCAGCAGCCAAGAACTAGCGGCCGAAGAGACCCAGTACTTC. Translation gives CASSQELAAEETQYF.